The table lists the clone carrying this TCR beta chain with a few counts. Its specificity is unknown. In germline, CDR1 is SGHVS, CDR2 FNYEAQ. The CDR3 loop spans 13 amino acids. V shed 5 bases and J 5 bases; nucleotides not matched to a gene: 5. Researchers tagged individual cDNA molecules with unique molecular identifiers. From the 5' RACE reads, TCRdb called clonotypes with MiXCR, one entry per CDR3 protein. Of 60,000 or so distinct CDR3 sequences listed, roughly 9% are singletons. This sample is part of a study of early T cells in non-severe SARS-CoV-2 infection. Overall study context: The authors sequenced bulk RNA from unsorted whole blood, leaving chains unpaired. Study-level results: Anti-spike CD8 responses were favored in VDJdb matching, and private and CD4 specificities were missed.

Sequenced here: whole blood, sampled at baseline. The chain links TRBV7-6 to TRBJ1-1, with 7 nucleotides matching TRBD1. The receptor was isolated from an adult who was a healthcare worker with PCR-confirmed SARS-CoV-2 infection or an uninfected control (not recorded which). The CDR3 is CASSPGTETEAFF. CDR3 in DNA: TGTGCCAGCAGCCCTGGGACAGAGACTGAAGCTTTCTTT.